The rows below give T cell receptor beta chains drawn from one sample of a study of graft-versus-host responses after intestinal transplantation. The data were produced by immunoSEQ multiplex PCR, yet TCRdb's version contains in-frame clones alone and is incomplete. This table holds over 80,000 clones, 86% found once. The sample in question was PBMCs, obtained 255 days after intestinal transplant. These receptors were collected from a human patient who received an intestinal transplant, so some T cells may come from the graft donor. The CDR3 runs from the conserved cysteine through the conserved F or W. A D gene is named only where the DNA matches it firmly. Clone size is given for some rows only: seen once, a few or many times, or a class if the clone is expanded.

13	TRBV30	TRBJ1-2	TRBD1	NA	TGTGCCTGGTCGACAGGGCCCAACTATGGCTACACCTTC	CAWSTGPNYGYTF
14	TRBV2	TRBJ2-7	TRBD2	once	TGTGCCAGCAGTGTGCGGGGGGTACCCTACGAGCAGTACTTC	CASSVRGVPYEQYF
17	TRBV10-2	TRBJ2-6	TRBD1	NA	TGCGCCAGCGGACCGGGACAGTCTTTCTCTGGGGCCAACGTCCTGACTTTC	CASGPGQSFSGANVLTF
15	TRBV21-1	TRBJ2-7	NA	NA	TGTGCCAGCAGCAAAGGGACAGGGGGCGCGGGCGAGCAGTACTTC	CASSKGTGGAGEQYF
14	TRBV28	TRBJ2-1	NA	NA	TGTGCCAGCAGTTTATACAGGGAAGACAATGAGCAGTTCTTC	CASSLYREDNEQFF
15	TRBV11-3	TRBJ2-1	TRBD1	NA	TGTGCCAGCAGCAAGGGACAGAGCTCCTACAATGAGCAGTTCTTC	CASSKGQSSYNEQFF
15	TRBV19	TRBJ1-6	NA	NA	TGTGCCAGTAATACGGGCGGGGGGCGAGGATCACCCCTCCACTTT	CASNTGGGRGSPLHF
13	TRBV29-1	TRBJ2-5	NA	NA	TGCAGCGTTGTCCACAGGTACCAAGAGACCCAGTACTTC	CSVVHRYQETQYF
15	TRBV7-3	TRBJ2-5	NA	NA	TGTGCCAGCAGCCCTACGGGACTCCCGGAGGAGACCCAGTACTTC	CASSPTGLPEETQYF
13	TRBV6-1	TRBJ1-1	NA	NA	TGTGCCAGCAGGGGACAAGCGAACACTGAAGCTTTCTTT	CASRGQANTEAFF
12	TRBV7-9	TRBJ1-1	NA	NA	TGTGCCAGCAGCTTAGAGACCAGGGAAGCTTTCTTT	CASSLETREAFF
15	TRBV29-1	TRBJ1-3	TRBD1	NA	TGCAGCGTTGAAGAACCCGGACAGGGATCGGACACCATATATTTT	CSVEEPGQGSDTIYF
14	TRBV19	TRBJ1-4	TRBD1	NA	TGTGCCAGTAGTCAACAGGGGGCTAATGAAAAACTGTTTTTT	CASSQQGANEKLFF
13	TRBV5-6	TRBJ2-2	NA	NA	TGTGCCAGCAGCGCCCGTCTCACCGGGGAGCTGTTTTTT	CASSARLTGELFF
16	TRBV7-9	TRBJ1-4	NA	NA	TGTGCCAGCAGTTCTCCCCCTACGGGTTTACGTGAAAAACTGTTTTTT	CASSSPPTGLREKLFF
15	TRBV28	TRBJ2-1	NA	NA	TGTGCCAGCAGTGTAACAGGGAGCTCCTACAATGAGCAGTTCTTC	CASSVTGSSYNEQFF
13	TRBV6-5	TRBJ1-1	NA	NA	TGTGCCAGCCTAAAGGGGGTCGGCACTGAAGCTTTCTTT	CASLKGVGTEAFF
16	TRBV5-1	TRBJ2-7	TRBD1	once	TGCGCCAGCAGCTTGGCCCCCGGGACAGCCGTCTACGAGCAGTACTTC	CASSLAPGTAVYEQYF
14	TRBV7-9	TRBJ2-2	NA	NA	TGTGCCAGCAGCTTAGCAGGGATCGGCGGGGAGCTGTTTTTT	CASSLAGIGGELFF
12	TRBV6-1	TRBJ1-4	NA	few	TGTGCCAGCAGTGGGTTTGATGAAAAACTGTTTTTT	CASSGFDEKLFF
15	TRBV28	TRBJ2-2	TRBD2	NA	TGTGCCAGCAGTTCTAGCGGAGTTAACACCGGGGAGCTGTTTTTT	CASSSSGVNTGELFF
14	TRBV19	TRBJ1-5	TRBD1	NA	TGTGCCAGTAGTATAGATACAGGGGACTGGCCCCAGCATTTT	CASSIDTGDWPQHF
15	TRBV10-1	TRBJ1-3	NA	NA	TGCGCCAGCAGTGATGGACAGAGCTCTGGAAACACCATATATTTT	CASSDGQSSGNTIYF
15	TRBV4-2	TRBJ2-4	TRBD2	NA	TGTGCCAGCAGCCAAGAGCCTAGCGGGAGGGACATTCAGTACTTC	CASSQEPSGRDIQYF
13	TRBV7-6	TRBJ2-1	NA	NA	TGTGCCAGCAGCTTAGACAGGGGAGGTGAGCAGTTCTTC	CASSLDRGGEQFF
17	TRBV5-6	TRBJ2-7	TRBD1	NA	TGTGCCAGCAGTCTGAACGGGGACAGGCCTACTCCTACGAAGCAGTACTTC	CASSLNGDRPTPTKQYF
13	TRBV5-8	TRBJ2-7	TRBD1	NA	TGTGCCAGCCCTATACAGGGGGCTTACGAGCAGTACTTC	CASPIQGAYEQYF
13	TRBV5-1	TRBJ2-3	NA	NA	TGCGCCAGCAGCTTCAAGGTCACAGATACGCAGTATTTT	CASSFKVTDTQYF
16	TRBV4-1	TRBJ1-3	NA	NA	TGCGCCAGCAGCCCCCGGACACCGCAGGGTGGAAACACCATATATTTT	CASSPRTPQGGNTIYF
13	TRBV15	TRBJ2-1	TRBD2	NA	TGTGCCACCACTAGCGGGAGTACGCATGAGCAGTTCTTC	CATTSGSTHEQFF
16	TRBV6-5	TRBJ2-2	NA	NA	TGTGCCAGCAGTTACTACGGGGACGCGAACACCGGGGAGCTGTTTTTT	CASSYYGDANTGELFF
18	TRBV7-8	TRBJ1-5	TRBD1	NA	TGTGCCAGCAGCTTAGCCGGGACAGGGGCGGCCAATTTTCAGCCCCAGCATTTT	CASSLAGTGAANFQPQHF
14	TRBV7-9	TRBJ1-3	NA	NA	TGTGCCAGCAGCTTAGGGGGGCTGGGCAACACCATATATTTT	CASSLGGLGNTIYF